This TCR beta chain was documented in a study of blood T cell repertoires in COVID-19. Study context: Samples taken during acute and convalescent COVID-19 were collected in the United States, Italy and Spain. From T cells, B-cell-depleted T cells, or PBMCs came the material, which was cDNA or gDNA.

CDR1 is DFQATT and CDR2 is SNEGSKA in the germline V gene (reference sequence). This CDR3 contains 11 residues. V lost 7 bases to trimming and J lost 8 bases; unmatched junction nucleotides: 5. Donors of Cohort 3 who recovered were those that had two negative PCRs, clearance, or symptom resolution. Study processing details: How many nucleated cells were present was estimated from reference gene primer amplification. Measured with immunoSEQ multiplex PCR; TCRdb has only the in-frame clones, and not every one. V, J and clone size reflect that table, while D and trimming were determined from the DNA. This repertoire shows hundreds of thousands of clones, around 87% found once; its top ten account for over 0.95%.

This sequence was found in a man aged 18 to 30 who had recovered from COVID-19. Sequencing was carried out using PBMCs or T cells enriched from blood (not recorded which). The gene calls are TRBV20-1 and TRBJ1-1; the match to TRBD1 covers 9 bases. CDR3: CSVPTGGEAFF. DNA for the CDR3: TGCAGTGTCCCCACAGGGGGCGAAGCTTTCTTT.